Presented here are 20 T cell receptor beta chains from one specimen sequenced in a study of beta chain features in type 1 diabetes. Findings and limits, study-wide: A moderate, significant TCRB CDR3 shortening appeared in type 1 diabetes across four CD4+ subsets.

The antigens these receptors bind are not known. Expressed TCRB transcripts were sequenced after all isolated RNA was converted to cDNA. Assay used: immunoSEQ multiplex PCR; TCRdb lists only in-frame clones, some missing. The table has 130,000 to 150,000 clones, about 13% seen once. Sequenced input: central memory CD4+ T cells from blood. The receptors stem from a man aged 18 to 30 with type 1 diabetes.

This clone has only a few counts. V is TRBV10-3 and J is TRBJ2-1, with 11 bases that match TRBD1. Losses at the gene ends were 5 bases for V and 13 bases for J; bases not matched to a gene: 10. Germline CDR1 is ENHRY and CDR2 is SYGVKD. This CDR3 spans 14 amino acids. The DNA for the CDR3 is TGTGCCATCAGTACCGGACAGGGGGCGGTGGATCAGTTCTTC. Residues: CAISTGQGAVDQFF.

The rearrangement uses TRBV14 and TRBJ2-5; no clear D. V lost 0 bases to trimming and J lost 5 bases, with 10 bases between them. Germline CDR1 reads SGHDN; CDR2 reads FVKESK. CDR3 length: 14 residues. CDR3 nucleotide sequence: TGTGCCAGCAGCCAAGAATATGTCTCGGAGACCCAGTACTTC. Translation gives CASSQEYVSETQYF.

V is TRBV23-1 and J is TRBJ2-7; the D gene could be TRBD1 or TRBD2 (5 bases each). TRBV23-1 is flagged as an ORF with uncertain function. Deletions cut 2 bases from V and 4 bases from J, with 24 bases between. The CDR3 has 18 residues. The CDR3 reads CASSQRPPRGRTPYEQYF. CDR3 in DNA: TGCGCCAGCAGTCAAAGGCCCCCGAGGGGACGGACCCCTTACGAGCAGTACTTC.

This chain links TRBV27 with TRBJ2-7, with 7 bases that match TRBD2. The length of the CDR3 is 13 residues. CDR1 is MNHEY, CDR2 SMNVEV, per germline (reference sequence). V trimming: 7 bases; J trimming: 3 bases; junction bases outside the gene matches: 6. The CDR3 is CASMPSGLYEQYF. CDR3 nucleotides: TGTGCCAGCATGCCTAGCGGACTCTACGAGCAGTACTTC.

This clone was found a few times. The V and J genes are TRBV18 and TRBJ2-7; weak D call: TRBD2 (5 bases). Germline CDR1 KGHSH, CDR2 LQKENI. This CDR3 comprises 12 residues. V lost 1 base to trimming and J lost 5 bases, with 6 bases between them. CDR3 nucleotides: TGTGCCAGCTCACCACGGACTGACGAGCAGTACTTC. This gives the protein CASSPRTDEQYF.

This clone was seen repeatedly, ten times or more. V gene TRBV5-1 combines with J gene TRBJ2-5; unclear D gene. Trimming stripped 0 bases from V and 4 bases from J, with 4 bases between. The CDR3 has 12 amino acids. Germline assignment: CDR1 SGHRS and CDR2 YFSETQ. CDR3 DNA: TGCGCCAGCAGCTTGGCGGCAGAGACCCAGTACTTC. This encodes CASSLAAETQYF.

In this sample, this clone turned up a few times. This sample includes further DNA sequences coding for the same CDR3. The chain has TRBV5-1 and TRBJ2-5; D gene unclear. This CDR3 has 11 amino acids. The V and J ends lost 2 bases and 2 bases respectively, with 1 base between them. The germline V gene has CDR1 SGHRS and CDR2 YFSETQ. CDR3 sequence reads: CASSLQETQYF. In DNA form, the CDR3 reads TGCGCCAGCAGCTTACAAGAGACCCAGTACTTC.

The gene calls are TRBV30 and TRBJ2-5, with 9 positions matching TRBD1. The CDR3 contains 13 residues. Germline loops: CDR1 GTSNPN, CDR2 SVGIG (reference sequence). V lost 5 bases to trimming and J lost 3 bases; unmatched junction nucleotides: 4. CDR3 loop: CAWGTGNEETQYF. The CDR3 nucleotides are TGTGCCTGGGGGACAGGGAATGAAGAGACCCAGTACTTC.

This clone has ten or more counts. The chain is built from TRBV30 and TRBJ2-3; tentative D call: TRBD2 (5 bases). Per the germline V gene, CDR1 is GTSNPN and CDR2 is SVGIG (reference sequence). The CDR3 spans 13 residues. Trimming took 2 bases from V and 4 from J, leaving 10 bases between them. The CDR3 loop is CAWSSSSPDTQYF. The CDR3 region has the DNA TGTGCCTGGAGTTCCTCTAGCCCAGATACGCAGTATTTT. The complete variable domain, with remaining parts taken from reference TRBV30 and TRBJ2-3, reads SQTIHQWPATLVQPVGSPLSLECTVEGTSNPNLYWYRQAAGRGLQLLFYSVGIGQISSEVPQNLSASRPQDRQFILSSKKLLLSDSGFYLCAWSSSSPDTQYFGPGTRLTVL.

The rearrangement links TRBV2 to TRBJ1-2; TRBD1 aligns across 8 bases. The junction had 9 bases not matched to a gene; V was cut back by 8 bases and J by 10 bases. Germline assignment: CDR1 SNHLY and CDR2 FYNNEI. The CDR3 totals 12 residues. CDR3 loop: CASGRQGYDYTF. In DNA, the CDR3 is TGTGCCAGCGGAAGACAGGGGTACGACTACACCTTC. Full variable domain (rest looked up from reference TRBV2 and TRBJ1-2): EPEVTQTPSHQVTQMGQEVILRCVPISNHLYFYWYRQILGQKVEFLVSFYNNEISEKSEIFDDQFSVERPDGSNFTLKIRSTKLEDSAMYFCASGRQGYDYTFGSGTRLTVV.

The gene calls are TRBV5-4 and TRBJ1-4, with a possible D match to TRBD1 (6 bases). The germline gives CDR1 SGHNT, CDR2 YYREEE (reference sequence). The CDR3 spans 14 residues. Trimming shortened V by 1 base and J by 7 bases, and 11 bases separated the two germline ends. The CDR3: CASSLRTVSEKLFF. The CDR3 DNA is TGTGCCAGCAGCTTGAGGACAGTTAGTGAAAAACTGTTTTTT.

The chain uses TRBV4-1 and TRBJ1-4; D is uncertain. Trimming took 0 bases from V and 7 from J, leaving 9 bases between them. The CDR3 sequence is 14 residues long. CDR1 MGHRA and CDR2 YSYEKL come from the germline V gene. The CDR3 protein is CASSQDLRAEKLFF. In nucleotides, the CDR3 is TGCGCCAGCAGCCAAGATCTGCGAGCTGAAAAACTGTTTTTT.

The chain links TRBV7-2 to TRBJ2-1; 8 bases map to TRBD2. With V trimmed by 2 bases and J by 0 bases, 0 bases remained unmatched. The CDR3 has 15 amino acids. CDR1 and CDR2 (germline): SGHTA, FQGNSA. The CDR3 coding sequence is TGTGCCAGCAGCTTAAGCGGGGGCTCCTACAATGAGCAGTTCTTC. Translation gives CASSLSGGSYNEQFF.

The chain has TRBV11-2 and TRBJ2-7, with TRBD1 matching over 9 bases. Germline V CDR1 and CDR2: SGHAT, FQNNGV. J lost 2 bases, V lost 5 bases, and 10 bases had no gene match. CDR3 length equals 16 residues. CDR3 loop: CASSLLGTGITYEQYF. The CDR3 coding sequence is TGTGCCAGCAGCCTCCTTGGGACAGGGATAACCTACGAGCAGTACTTC.

This clone appeared a few times. This chain connects TRBV19 to TRBJ2-3; D is perhaps TRBD1 or TRBD2 (6 bases each). In germline, CDR1 is LNHDA, CDR2 SQIVND (reference sequence). V gave up 2 bases and J gave up 2 bases, with 23 bases separating them. This CDR3 region has 19 residues. Here the CDR3 DNA reads TGTGCCAGTAGTATAAAGATCGGATTGTTCGGGGGCCACACAGATACGCAGTATTTT. Residues: CASSIKIGLFGGHTDTQYF.

The gene calls are TRBV11-2 and TRBJ2-3; D may match TRBD1 or TRBD2 (6 bases each). The CDR3 contains 15 residues. CDR1 and CDR2 (germline): SGHAT, FQNNGV. With 2 bases removed from V and 5 bases from J, the gap between germline ends came to 14 bases. CDR3 amino acids: CASSLTGALVDTQYF. CDR3 nucleotides: TGTGCCAGCAGCTTAACGGGGGCCCTTGTAGATACGCAGTATTTT.

As DNA, the CDR3 is TGCGCCAGCAGCCAACCGCCGGAGAGAGGGGACTACGAGCAGTACTTC. This encodes CASSQPPERGDYEQYF. V usage is TRBV4-1 and J usage is TRBJ2-7; D may correspond to TRBD1 or TRBD2 (5 bases each). CDR3 length equals 16 residues. Trimming took off 2 bases at V and 3 bases at J, with 17 bases between the two ends. The V gene's germline CDR1 is MGHRA and CDR2 YSYEKL.

This chain links TRBV19 with TRBJ2-3; D perhaps matches TRBD2 (5 bases). Germline CDR1 LNHDA, CDR2 SQIVND (reference sequence). Trimming pared 3 bases from V and 0 bases from J, leaving 10 bases between. CDR3 length equals 15 residues. The chain's CDR3 is CASSMWRTSTDTQYF. Written as DNA, the CDR3 is TGTGCCAGTAGTATGTGGCGGACTAGCACAGATACGCAGTATTTT.

In DNA, the CDR3 is TGTGCCTGGAGTACCGGGGTCAATGAAAAACTGTTTTTT. Translated, it gives CAWSTGVNEKLFF. V and J are TRBV30 and TRBJ1-4, with no clear D. This CDR3 spans 13 amino acids. Germline CDR1 GTSNPN, CDR2 SVGIG (reference sequence). The ends were cut back, 2 bases at V and 5 bases at J, with 9 bases in the middle.

The chain combines TRBV9 with TRBJ2-3; no clear D gene. This CDR3 comprises 15 residues. Trimming took off 4 bases at V and 1 base at J, with 13 bases between the two ends. CDR1 SGDLS and CDR2 YYNGEE come from the germline V gene. This CDR3 reads CASSLTRLGTDTQYF. For the CDR3, the DNA is TGTGCCAGCAGCTTGACGAGACTCGGCACAGATACGCAGTATTTT.